The T cell receptor beta chain under discussion was sequenced for a study of blood T cell repertoires in COVID-19 (TCRdb year 2020). With regard to the full study: Samples covering the acute and convalescent phases of COVID-19 were provided by collaborators in the United States, Italy and Spain. The material from the prospective study consisted of cDNA or gDNA derived from T cells, B-cell-depleted T cells, or PBMCs. Subjects who had been exposed to COVID-19, were actively infected with it, or had recovered from it provided the deeply sampled blood TCRbeta repertoires that made up the dataset. A freely available public database, intended as a resource for researchers studying the immune response to SARS-CoV-2, is where the repertoires were released. Samples came from the ongoing ImmuneRACE study (first 160 participants) plus 1,254 subjects from 6 global collaborators. The sample metadata nearly always contained a de-identified subject ID, COVID-19 status, age in years and sex. Where available, HLA class I and class II types were obtained from metadata supplied by the sample provider rather than from assay-based typing.

To note about this clone: Its antigen is currently not known. Per-base quality was not reported, and no clone a single base away is much larger than it.

Points the paper makes about the study in general: The quantity of clinical and demographic metadata differed by source and by participant and was supplied without curation.

The collaborating institutions used their own protocols to collect whole blood in K2EDTA tubes. For TCRbeta analysis, collaborators shipped samples in one of three forms: frozen whole blood, isolated PBMCs, or DNA extracted from either of those sample types. The CDR3 starts with the cysteine, ends with the phenylalanine, and has 16 residues. Only CDR3 DNA remains: 48 bases, in frame from the first base. In the germline V gene, CDR1 corresponds to SGHTA and CDR2 to FQGTGA. Cut back by 2 bases and 4 bases, the V and J ends lie 14 bases apart. The immunoSEQ Assay, a bias-controlled multiplex PCR, was used to amplify TCRbeta CDR3 regions from genomic DNA. As for the authors' bioinformatics: Nucleated cell counts per sample were estimated from amplification of reference gene primers within the assay. To quantify the absolute abundance of each unique TCRbeta CDR3 rearrangement, sequence reads were collapsed and filtered. For each sample, productive Simpson clonality was calculated as the square root of Simpson's diversity index across productive rearrangements. TCRdb mirrors the immuneACCESS table, restricted to in-frame sequences. Some clones are absent from its copies; in checked studies, under half trace to an unresolved V gene, and the reason for the others is unknown. That table is the source of V, J and clone size, and D and trimming were worked out from the DNA. The sample includes around 100,000 clones, with 88% observed a single time. 3% to 3.5% of the sample rests with the top ten.

This TCR was sampled from a human donor in a cohort sampled during active COVID-19. The rearrangement joined TRBV7-3 to TRBJ1-4; the best D guess is TRBD1, with 5 bases matching. Input material: peripheral blood. The nucleotide sequence reads as follows: TGTGCCAGCAGCTTAGGACCGGGGGTAGGTAATGAAAAACTGTTTTTT. Its amino acids are CASSLGPGVGNEKLFF.